The TCR beta chain described here comes from a study of blood T cell repertoires in COVID-19. Generated by immunoSEQ multiplex PCR, the TCRdb table keeps only in-frame clones and is missing some. The profile shows 200,000 to 300,000 clones, 83% of them singletons. This CDR3 has 14 amino acids. The trim removed 2 bases at V and 1 base at J, leaving 3 bases unmatched. In germline, CDR1 is SQVTM, CDR2 ANQGSEA. The chain combines TRBV29-1 with TRBJ1-2, with 8 bases fitting TRBD1. Sequencing input: peripheral blood. This TCR was sampled from a human donor in a cohort sampled during active COVID-19. In nucleotides, the CDR3 is TGCAGCGTTGAACAGGGGGCACTTAACTATGGCTACACCTTC. Its translation is CSVEQGALNYGYTF.